Sequencing of this T cell receptor (beta chain) was carried out in a study of tumor and adjacent non-tumor tissue in lung cancer. Study-level background: Samples averaged roughly 4.4 million productive TCRbeta reads each.

Three rounds of nested PCR, following a modified ARM-PCR protocol, produced the TCRbeta library. TCRdb re-derived calls from the multiplex PCR reads in MiXCR, one entry per CDR3 protein. This sample carries 120,000 or so distinct CDR3 sequences, approximately 80% of them seen once, and the ten largest clones take roughly 20%. Regarding this clonotype: Its specificity is unknown.

Whole-study findings and limits: Tumor repertoires had a smaller top 100 clone share than normal lung.

This CDR3 has 15 amino acids. Trimming removed 0 bases from V and 3 bases from J; junction bases left unmatched: 5. CDR1 and CDR2 from the germline V gene are SGHRS and YFSETQ. No cell sorting was done before RNA was extracted from the tissue. Sample: lung tumor tissue. This chain connects TRBV5-1 to TRBJ2-7; 8 nucleotides line up with TRBD1. The sequence was collected from a man aged 70 or older with non-small cell lung cancer. The CDR3 sequence is CASSLGARGHYEQYF. The CDR3 nucleotides read TGCGCCAGCAGCTTGGGGGCCAGGGGGCACTACGAGCAGTACTTC.